This is a list of T cell receptor beta chains from one sample in a study of cytomegalovirus exposure and HLA in healthy donors. Clones were read by immunoSEQ multiplex PCR, and TCRdb kept only the in-frame ones, dropping some. The sample carries approximately 240,000 clones, over 80% recorded once. What was sequenced was PBMCs. The receptors originated from a woman between 35 and 50 years old in good health and CMV-seropositive. Each CDR3 is given with its conserved first and last residue. Fields, in order: D gene, J gene, clone size, V gene, CDR3 DNA, CDR3 protein. The D gene is left open where the match is weak. Clone size is given for some rows only: seen once, a few or many times, or a class if the clone is expanded.

>-|TRBJ1-5|-|TRBV30
TGTGCCTGGAACTACAGGGCCAATCAGCCCCAGCATTTT
CAWNYRANQPQHF
>-|TRBJ1-1|-|TRBV30
TGTGCCTGGAGTAAAGTGACAGGGAACACTGAAGCTTTCTTT
CAWSKVTGNTEAFF
>TRBD1|TRBJ1-2|-|TRBV2
TGTGCCAGCAGTGAAGGCCCTAGACAGGGGGCGCTTGGCTACACCTTC
CASSEGPRQGALGYTF
>TRBD1|TRBJ2-7|-|TRBV4-1
TGCGCCAGCAGCCAAGAGACAGGGGACGAGCAGTACTTC
CASSQETGDEQYF
>-|TRBJ1-2|-|TRBV6-5
TGTGCCAGCAGTTACCGGACAGCTAAGGTCGATGGCTACACCTTC
CASSYRTAKVDGYTF
>TRBD1|TRBJ1-5|-|TRBV30
TGTGCCTGGAGTGTATCCAGGGGGCGCCCTTCGGGACAGCCCCAGCATTTT
CAWSVSRGRPSGQPQHF
>TRBD2|TRBJ2-3|-|TRBV7-9
TGTGCCAGCAGTCTCGGGACTAGCGGCGGCACAGATACGCAGTATTTT
CASSLGTSGGTDTQYF
>TRBD1|TRBJ1-1|-|TRBV10-3
TGTGCCATCAGTGAGAGGTCCCGGGACAGGGGGCTTGGGGACACTGAAGCTTTCTTT
CAISERSRDRGLGDTEAFF
>-|TRBJ2-5|-|TRBV25-1
TGTGCCAGCAGTGAATGGGGCAGGTCCTCGATTGAGCAGTACTTC
CASSEWGRSSIEQYF
>-|TRBJ1-1|-|TRBV2
TGTGCCAGCAGGGGAACCCCGAAGACAGAGAACACTGAAGCTTTCTTT
CASRGTPKTENTEAFF
>-|TRBJ1-4|few|TRBV4-2
TGTGCCAGCAGCCAAGACCCCATCTCAGGGGTGGCTAATGAAAAACTGTTTTTT
CASSQDPISGVANEKLFF
>-|TRBJ1-3|-|TRBV7-2
TGTGCCAGCAGCTTATGGGGGGGCCAGGGCTCTGGAAACACCATATATTTT
CASSLWGGQGSGNTIYF
>TRBD1|TRBJ1-3|-|TRBV28
TGTGCCAGCAGTTCATTGACAGGGTCTGGAAACACCATATATTTT
CASSSLTGSGNTIYF
>-|TRBJ2-5|-|TRBV7-2
TGTGCCAGCAGCTCGCCGCAAGGGAGGGAGACCCAGTACTTC
CASSSPQGRETQYF
>TRBD2|TRBJ2-1|-|TRBV29-1
TGCAGCGTTGAACCCGAAGCGGGACCTTACAATGAGCAGTTCTTC
CSVEPEAGPYNEQFF
>TRBD1|TRBJ2-4|once|TRBV7-2
TGTGCCAGCAGCGAGGGGGACAGCTTAAACATTCAGTACTTC
CASSEGDSLNIQYF
>TRBD1|TRBJ1-1|-|TRBV7-3
TGTGCCAGCAGCAGGGGACAGGGAAACACTGAAGCTTTCTTT
CASSRGQGNTEAFF
>-|TRBJ1-1|-|TRBV27
TGTGCCAGCAGTGTATCCACAGGGACCCCTGAAGCTTTCTTT
CASSVSTGTPEAFF
>TRBD1|TRBJ1-5|-|TRBV6-6
TGTGCCAGCAGTCCCAGGGGGCGAGACCAGCCCCAGCATTTT
CASSPRGRDQPQHF
>TRBD1|TRBJ1-1|-|TRBV7-2
TGTGCCAGCAGCTCAACCAATCAGGGGGCTAAAGCTTTCTTT
CASSSTNQGAKAFF
>TRBD2|TRBJ2-3|-|TRBV5-5
TGTGCCAGCAGGGCCGACCTAGCGGGGGGCGCCGTAGATACGCAGTATTTT
CASRADLAGGAVDTQYF
>TRBD1|TRBJ1-1|-|TRBV7-9
TGTGCCAGCAGCCTAAGGGACAGGGAGGGTGGAAAGGCTTTCTTT
CASSLRDREGGKAFF
>-|TRBJ1-2|-|TRBV27
TGTGCCAGCAGTCTCCTAACGTCGGGTCCCCGGCGGGGAGTAAGGGATGGCTACACCTTC
CASSLLTSGPRRGVRDGYTF
>-|TRBJ1-3|-|TRBV7-8
TGTGCCAGCAGCTTAGTGGGCAGTCAGTACTCTGGAAACACCATATATTTT
CASSLVGSQYSGNTIYF
>TRBD2|TRBJ2-7|-|TRBV7-9
TGTGCCAGCAGCTCAACCTCGCTAGCGGGGTACTCCTACGAGCAGTACTTC
CASSSTSLAGYSYEQYF
>TRBD1|TRBJ2-2|-|TRBV29-1
TGCAGCGGGACAGGTTCCGCGAACACCGGGGAGCTGTTTTTT
CSGTGSANTGELFF
>TRBD2|TRBJ2-3|-|TRBV19
TGTGCCAGTAGTACCCGGGCTAGCGGGAGAGGAGATACGCAGTATTTT
CASSTRASGRGDTQYF
>TRBD1|TRBJ1-1|-|TRBV7-9
TGTGCCAGCAGCTTAGTCAGGGGGCGAGGCACTGAAGCTTTCTTT
CASSLVRGRGTEAFF
>-|TRBJ2-7|-|TRBV5-1
TGCGCCAGCAGCAGCGGACAGTACGAGCAGTACTTC
CASSSGQYEQYF
>-|TRBJ1-1|-|TRBV30
TGTGCCTGGGAGGGAGGGGTTTTGGACACTGAAGCTTTCTTT
CAWEGGVLDTEAFF
>-|TRBJ1-1|-|TRBV4-2
TGTGCCAGCAGCCAAGTGGGGCCGGGAGGGGACACTGAAGCTTTCTTT
CASSQVGPGGDTEAFF
>-|TRBJ2-3|-|TRBV29-1
TGCAGCGTTGCGCCCGGCGGAGGTGGGGATACGCAGTATTTT
CSVAPGGGGDTQYF
>TRBD2|TRBJ2-7|-|TRBV5-1
TGCGCCAGCAGCTTGGTTAGCGGGGCACCCTACGAGCAGTACTTC
CASSLVSGAPYEQYF
>-|TRBJ1-5|-|TRBV25-1
TGTGCCAGCAGTGAGACTGGAGCGCAGGGGTATAGTCAGCCCCAGCATTTT
CASSETGAQGYSQPQHF
>TRBD1|TRBJ1-2|-|TRBV18
TGTGCCAGCTCACCACCTTCAGGGGGCTATTATGGCTACACCTTC
CASSPPSGGYYGYTF
>-|TRBJ1-1|-|TRBV7-9
TGTTCCAGCAGCTTAAATGTCCGGGAAGCTTTCTTT
CSSSLNVREAFF
>-|TRBJ2-1|-|TRBV7-9
TGTGCCAGCAGCTTAAACAGTTACAATGAGCAGTTCTTC
CASSLNSYNEQFF
>TRBD2|TRBJ2-3|-|TRBV6-4
TGTGCCAGCAGTGCAGGGAGGGACACAGATACGCAGTATTTT
CASSAGRDTDTQYF
>TRBD1|TRBJ2-2|few|TRBV7-2
TGTGCCAGCAGCGTCTCCGGGACAGGGTTAACCGGGGAGCTGTTTTTT
CASSVSGTGLTGELFF
>TRBD1|TRBJ1-2|-|TRBV6-6
TGTGCCAGCAGTTTCACACAGGGGGTAAAGGGCTATGGCTACACCTTC
CASSFTQGVKGYGYTF
>-|TRBJ1-2|-|TRBV30
TGTGCCTGGGAACCGACGGGGATCGGCTATGGCTACACCTTC
CAWEPTGIGYGYTF
>-|TRBJ1-5|-|TRBV4-2
TGTGCCAGCAGCCAAGACGGGGGTAGCAATCAGCCCCAGCATTTT
CASSQDGGSNQPQHF
>-|TRBJ2-5|-|TRBV21-1
TGTGCCAGCAGCAAAGTCGAGGCAGGGGGGAGGGAGACCCAGTACTTC
CASSKVEAGGRETQYF
>TRBD2|TRBJ2-3|-|TRBV10-3
TGTGCCACCCGGGGGGGCCAAGACAACACAGATACGCAGTATTTT
CATRGGQDNTDTQYF
>TRBD1|TRBJ2-1|-|TRBV25-1
TGTGCCAGCAGTGGGGACAGGGTCGAGCAGTTCTTC
CASSGDRVEQFF
>TRBD1|TRBJ2-7|few|TRBV19
TGTGCCAGTAGTAGGGACAGGGCTGGTTACGAGCAGTACTTC
CASSRDRAGYEQYF
>-|TRBJ2-7|-|TRBV7-2
TGTGCCAGCACCTTGGACAGCTACGAGCAGTACTTC
CASTLDSYEQYF
>TRBD2|TRBJ2-7|-|TRBV5-6
TGTGCCAGCAGCTGGGGTCGGATCGCGGGGGTGACCTACGAGCAGTACTTC
CASSWGRIAGVTYEQYF
>TRBD1|TRBJ1-4|-|TRBV7-2
TGTGCCAGCAGCCCCCGGACAGGACGTGAAAAACTGTTTTTT
CASSPRTGREKLFF
>TRBD1|TRBJ1-3|-|TRBV6-1
TGTGCCAGCAGTGAAACCGGGACAGAAACTGGAAACACCATATATTTT
CASSETGTETGNTIYF
>TRBD2|TRBJ2-2|-|TRBV28
TGTGCCAGCAGCCGAAAGGGACTAGCGGGAGGAGGGAACACCGGGGAGCTGTTTTTT
CASSRKGLAGGGNTGELFF
>TRBD1|TRBJ1-1|-|TRBV25-1
TGTGCCAGCAGTGAATACAGGGGGGCAGTGGACACTGAAGCTTTCTTT
CASSEYRGAVDTEAFF
>-|TRBJ2-1|-|TRBV2
TGTGCCAGCAAAGCGGTCCTTTACAATGAGCAGTTCTTC
CASKAVLYNEQFF
>-|TRBJ2-1|-|TRBV5-4
TGTGCCAGCAGCTTGGACACCAACTCCTACAATGAGCAGTTCTTC
CASSLDTNSYNEQFF